Below, one T cell receptor beta chain is given with its context. The data were taken from a study of shared clonotypes between healthy human individuals. Trimming removed 4 bases from V and 5 bases from J; junction bases left unmatched: 4. The CDR3 is 14 amino acids. CDR1 is GTSNPN, CDR2 SVGIG, per germline (reference sequence). The data were produced by immunoSEQ multiplex PCR, yet TCRdb's version contains in-frame clones alone and is incomplete. Of 2 million to 2.5 million clones detected, 80% to 95% appear once; the ten largest clones hold 0.36%. Sequencing was carried out using naive CD4+ T cells from PBMCs. The subset was: CD45RA+ positively selected. The sequence derives from a man aged 18 to 30 in good health. Some clones in this sample may be carry-over from other donors' samples. The rearrangement joins TRBV30 to TRBJ2-2, with 10 nucleotides matching TRBD2. The CDR3 spells CAWTLAGVTGELFF. The CDR3 DNA reads as TGTGCCTGGACTCTAGCGGGGGTAACCGGGGAGCTGTTTTTT.